This is a list of T cell receptor beta chains from one sample in a study of blood T cell repertoires in COVID-19. Profiling relied on immunoSEQ multiplex PCR, and the TCRdb table lists in-frame clones only, not all of them. There are about 360,000 clones in the sample; more than 65% occur only once, and more than 1% lies in the top ten. The material sequenced was peripheral blood. These receptors all stem from a human donor with acute or convalescent COVID-19. The donor label of this sample is uncertain. CDR3s include the opening cysteine and the closing phenylalanine or tryptophan. The order of the fields is V gene, clone size, D gene, J gene, CDR3 DNA, CDR3 protein. A D gene is named only where the DNA matches it firmly. Clone size is shown for a subset of rows, as once, few, many or a class of expanded clone.

TRBV7-2	-	-	TRBJ2-1	TGTGCCAGCACCCCCCAAAGAGGGATCGGAGATGAGCAGTTCTTC	CASTPQRGIGDEQFF
TRBV18	once	-	TRBJ2-5	TGTGCCAGCTCTCGGAACCGTCGAGGCTCGGGGTCTTACGGGGAGACCCAGTACTTC	CASSRNRRGSGSYGETQYF
TRBV29-1	-	TRBD1	TRBJ1-2	TGCAGCGTGGGGACAGCCTACTATGGCTACACCTTC	CSVGTAYYGYTF
TRBV15	-	-	TRBJ1-1	TGTGCCACCGCGGAGGGGCGAGGGACTGAAGCTTTCTTT	CATAEGRGTEAFF
TRBV18	-	TRBD1	TRBJ1-1	TGTGCCAGCTCACCTATTACAGGGGGGATGAACACTGAAGCTTTCTTT	CASSPITGGMNTEAFF
TRBV30	-	-	TRBJ1-3	TGTGCCTGGAGTGTACTGCAAACCATATATTTT	CAWSVLQTIYF
TRBV12-3/TRBV12-4	-	-	TRBJ1-2	TGTGCCAGCAGTGTACAGGGTTGGGATGGCTACACCTTC	CASSVQGWDGYTF
TRBV7-9	-	-	TRBJ1-3	TGTGCCAGCAGCTTAGGTTCAGGTGCTGGAAACACCATATATTTT	CASSLGSGAGNTIYF
TRBV28	-	-	TRBJ2-7	TGTGCCAGCACATTCCCATCGGGTAACGAGCAGTACTTC	CASTFPSGNEQYF
TRBV20-1	-	-	TRBJ2-3	TGCAGTGCTAGTCAGGGCTCTATTAGCACAGATACGCAGTATTTT	CSASQGSISTDTQYF
TRBV28	-	-	TRBJ1-2	TGTGCCAGCGGGAAGGAGGTGTATGGCTACACCTTC	CASGKEVYGYTF
TRBV3-1/TRBV3-2	few	TRBD1	TRBJ1-3	TGTGCCAGCAGCCAAGATCCAGGGGGCTCTGGAAACACCATATATTTT	CASSQDPGGSGNTIYF
TRBV18	-	TRBD1	TRBJ2-3	TGTGCCAGCTCACAGGGACAGGGAGGCACAGATACGCAGTATTTT	CASSQGQGGTDTQYF
TRBV3-1/TRBV3-2	-	-	TRBJ2-4	TGTGCCAGCAGCCTCCTAGCTTCGGCCAAAAACATTCAGTACTTC	CASSLLASAKNIQYF
TRBV5-1	-	TRBD1	TRBJ1-1	TGCGCCAGCAGCCCCCGACAGGGGGTGGCGAACACTGAAGCTTTCTTT	CASSPRQGVANTEAFF
TRBV3-1/TRBV3-2	-	-	TRBJ1-1	TGTGCCAGCAGCCTTTACCAGGGAACTGAAGCTTTCTTT	CASSLYQGTEAFF
TRBV7-2	-	-	TRBJ1-5	TGTGCCAGCAGCTTAGTGAGGGATAGCAATCAGCCCCAGCATTTT	CASSLVRDSNQPQHF
TRBV3-1/TRBV3-2	-	-	TRBJ1-5	TGTGCCAGCAGCCAAGGGCAGGGTGACTCTCGGCCCCAGCATTTT	CASSQGQGDSRPQHF
TRBV7-2	-	TRBD1	TRBJ2-1	TGTGCCAGCAGCGCCGACAGGGGCCCCTACAATGAGCAGTTCTTC	CASSADRGPYNEQFF
TRBV27	-	-	TRBJ1-5	TGTGCCAGCAGTTACGGTCTCCCGGAGGGCAATCAGCCCCAGCATTTT	CASSYGLPEGNQPQHF
TRBV9	-	TRBD2	TRBJ2-1	TGTGCCAGCAGCGTAGGTGGGTGGAGTAGCGGGGGGCAGTTCTTC	CASSVGGWSSGGQFF
TRBV7-9	-	-	TRBJ1-3	TGTGCCAGCAGGGGTACAGGGTTCGAGGGCCTTTACTCTGGAAACACCATATATTTT	CASRGTGFEGLYSGNTIYF
TRBV27	-	-	TRBJ2-5	TGTGCCAGCAGTCCCCTTGCGGAAGAGACCCAGTACTTC	CASSPLAEETQYF
TRBV11-2	-	-	TRBJ1-4	TGTGCCAGCAGCTTAGCAGGGCTCCATGAAAAACTGTTTTTT	CASSLAGLHEKLFF
TRBV6-5	-	-	TRBJ1-4	TGTGCCGGTGCCTCGGGGGGGCTTAATGAAAAACTGTTTTTT	CAGASGGLNEKLFF
TRBV28	-	TRBD1	TRBJ1-4	TGTGCCAGCAGACAGGGGTCTAATGAAAAACTGTTTTTT	CASRQGSNEKLFF
TRBV30	few	-	TRBJ1-1	TGTGCCTGGAGTGTCGGGTTGAACACTGAAGCTTTCTTT	CAWSVGLNTEAFF
TRBV11-3	once	TRBD1	TRBJ2-7	TGTGCCAGCAGCCAAAGAGGAGGGACAGGACCCTACGAGCAGTACTTC	CASSQRGGTGPYEQYF
TRBV6-1	-	-	TRBJ1-1	TGTGCCAGCAGTGAAGTGCGAGGGATCACTGAAGCTTTCTTT	CASSEVRGITEAFF
TRBV19	-	-	TRBJ1-2	TGTGCCAGTAGTAGAAACAGATATGGCTACACCTTC	CASSRNRYGYTF
TRBV5-4	-	-	TRBJ2-5	TGTGCCAGCAGCCGACGCGGCGGCGGGGAGACCCAGTACTTC	CASSRRGGGETQYF
TRBV6-4	-	-	TRBJ2-3	TGTGCCAGCAGTGAGCGATTCACAGATACGCAGTATTTT	CASSERFTDTQYF
TRBV5-1	-	-	TRBJ2-3	TGCGCCAGCAGCTTGGATTATCGGGGTCTAGATACGCAGTATTTT	CASSLDYRGLDTQYF
TRBV2	-	TRBD2	TRBJ2-1	TGTGCCAGCAGAGGAAGCGGGGGGAATGAGCAGTTCTTC	CASRGSGGNEQFF
TRBV19	-	TRBD2	TRBJ2-3	TGTGCCAGTAGTATAGAGGGACTAGCGGGAGCGTCAGATACGCAGTATTTT	CASSIEGLAGASDTQYF
TRBV2	-	-	TRBJ1-2	TGTGCCAGCAGGGGGGGTGGGTGGTTCGATGGCTACACCTTC	CASRGGGWFDGYTF
TRBV5-6	-	TRBD1	TRBJ1-5	TGTGCCAGCAGCCCCGGACAGGGGGTGCAGCCCCAGCATTTT	CASSPGQGVQPQHF
TRBV2	-	TRBD1	TRBJ2-2	TGTGCCAGCAGTGAAAACACAGGGGGCAAGTACACCGGGGAGCTGTTTTTT	CASSENTGGKYTGELFF
TRBV28	-	-	TRBJ2-2	TGTGCCAGCAGGATCCAGGGGCCCGGGGAGCTGTTTTTT	CASRIQGPGELFF
TRBV12-3/TRBV12-4	-	-	TRBJ2-2	TGTGCCAGCAGGTTATCTGGGGAGCTGTTTTTT	CASRLSGELFF
TRBV3-1/TRBV3-2	-	TRBD1	TRBJ1-3	TGTGCCAGCAGCCAAACGGGACAGGGAGGTGGAAACACCATATATTTT	CASSQTGQGGGNTIYF
TRBV30	-	-	TRBJ2-2	TGTGCCTGGTTGGGAGGAATGAACACCGGGGAGCTGTTTTTT	CAWLGGMNTGELFF
TRBV6-5	-	-	TRBJ2-4	TGTGCCAGCAGTTACAGGGAGACTTTAGCCAAAAACATTCAGTACTTC	CASSYRETLAKNIQYF
TRBV18	once	TRBD1	TRBJ1-4	TGTGCCAGCTCACTACAAACAGGGGGGACAACTAATGAAAAACTGTTTTTT	CASSLQTGGTTNEKLFF
TRBV19	-	TRBD2	TRBJ2-1	TGTGCCAGTAGTAGGTCTAGCGGCTTGGGGTACAATGAGCAGTTCTTC	CASSRSSGLGYNEQFF
TRBV10-1	-	TRBD2	TRBJ2-7	TGCGCCAGCAGTGAGCGACTAGCGGGAGCCTACGAGCAGTACTTC	CASSERLAGAYEQYF
TRBV6-5	-	TRBD1	TRBJ2-7	TGTGCCAGCAGTTCCGCCGGGACAGGGGCCTACGAGCAGTACTTC	CASSSAGTGAYEQYF
TRBV2	once	-	TRBJ2-7	TGTGCCAGCAGTGTGAGGCACGAGCAGTACTTC	CASSVRHEQYF
TRBV7-8	few	-	TRBJ1-1	TGTGCCAGCACCGATGGGGGGGACACTGAAGCTTTCTTT	CASTDGGDTEAFF
TRBV6-5	-	TRBD2	TRBJ2-5	TGTGCCAGCAGCGCTGGGACTAGCGGCGCTTCCCAGTACTTC	CASSAGTSGASQYF
TRBV10-2	-	TRBD2	TRBJ2-2	TGCGCCAGCACCCGATCGTTAGCGGGAGTAAGGTCCGGGGAGCTGTTTTTT	CASTRSLAGVRSGELFF
TRBV28	-	-	TRBJ1-5	TGTGCCAGCAGTCCCCAGAATCAGCCCCAGCATTTT	CASSPQNQPQHF